One sample yielded the 6 T cell receptor beta chains listed below, sequenced in a study of T cells in Graves' hyperthyroidism and ophthalmopathy. Amplified TCR beta CDR3 regions derived from RNA transcripts. The primer set for the first-round RT-PCR of the TCR CDR3 was HTBI. TCRdb called the multiplex PCR reads again in MiXCR, with one record for every CDR3 protein. The table shows 390,000 or so distinct CDR3 sequences, with around 15% occurring only once. The sample was blood. The receptors were sampled from a man aged 18 to 29 with Graves' ophthalmopathy.

At least ten counts were recorded for this clonotype. The CDR3 DNA reads TGTGCCAGCAGCCAAGAACAGGGGAGAGAGACCCAGTACTTC. Translating it yields CASSQEQGRETQYF. V and J are TRBV3-1 and TRBJ2-5; TRBD1 agrees at 7 bases. Germline V gene lookup returns CDR1 LGHDT and CDR2 YNNKEL (reference sequence). With V trimmed by 0 bases and J by 4 bases, 2 bases remained unmatched. The CDR3 length is 14 residues.

This clonotype was found many times. The V gene is TRBV20-1, the J gene TRBJ2-5; D unresolved. CDR3 length equals 14 residues. Per the germline V gene, CDR1 is DFQATT and CDR2 is SNEGSKA (reference sequence). The V gene lost 2 bases and the J gene lost 0 bases, with 10 bases spanning the gap. CDR3 DNA sequence: TGCAGTGCTAGACTCGGCACGAACCAAGAGACCCAGTACTTC. This sequence encodes CSARLGTNQETQYF.

This clonotype occurred many times. V is TRBV29-1 and J is TRBJ1-2; the D is unclear. Germline values: CDR1 SQVTM, CDR2 ANQGSEA. This CDR3 region has 13 residues. The germline V and J ends were trimmed by 3 bases and 4 bases, with 12 bases remaining between them. CDR3 DNA: TGCAGCGTTGAGGGTCTAGGGTTCTATGGCTACACCTTC. The encoded protein is CSVEGLGFYGYTF.

This clonotype was seen many times. V is TRBV7-9 and J is TRBJ2-5; 7 nucleotides match TRBD2. The CDR3 runs to 15 residues. Germline V gene data show CDR1 as SEHNR and CDR2 as FQNEAQ (reference sequence). V dropped 9 bases and J dropped 4; count of bases not matched to a gene: 14. The CDR3 DNA follows: TGTGCCAGTTTCATACCGGGAGGTGGTGGAGAGACCCAGTACTTC. As protein: CASFIPGGGGETQYF.

This clonotype was observed many times. The V gene is TRBV24-1, the J gene TRBJ2-1, with 9 bases fitting TRBD2. This CDR3 is built from 17 residues. The junction had 12 bases not matched to a gene; V was cut back by 4 bases and J by 6 bases. Germline V gene data show CDR1 as KGHDR and CDR2 as SFDVKD. The CDR3 reads CATSDPGARGGRNEQFF. DNA for the CDR3: TGTGCCACCAGTGACCCGGGGGCGCGGGGGGGTCGCAATGAGCAGTTCTTC.

In this sample, this clonotype turned up many times. The chain employs TRBV29-1 and TRBJ2-7, with D possibly being TRBD2 (6 bases). The CDR3 runs 12 residues. Looked up from germline, CDR1 is SQVTM and CDR2 is ANQGSEA. V lost 7 bases, J lost 6 bases, and 16 bases lay in between. CDR3 in DNA: TGCAGCGCACTCCGACTAGGCGGCGAGCAGTACTTC. Its translation: CSALRLGGEQYF.